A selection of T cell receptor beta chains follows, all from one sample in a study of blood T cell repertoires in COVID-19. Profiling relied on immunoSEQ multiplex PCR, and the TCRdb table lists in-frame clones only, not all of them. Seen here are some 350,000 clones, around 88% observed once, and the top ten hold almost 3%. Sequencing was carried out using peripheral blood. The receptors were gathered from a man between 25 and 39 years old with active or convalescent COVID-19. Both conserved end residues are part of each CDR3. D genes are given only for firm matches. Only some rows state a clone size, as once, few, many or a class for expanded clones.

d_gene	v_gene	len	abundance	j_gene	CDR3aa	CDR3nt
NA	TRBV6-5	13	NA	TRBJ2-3	CASSSRLADTQYF	TGTGCCAGCAGTTCCAGACTAGCAGATACGCAGTATTTT
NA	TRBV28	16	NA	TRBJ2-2	CASSLGFGANTGELFF	TGTGCCAGCAGTTTGGGTTTCGGAGCGAACACCGGGGAGCTGTTTTTT
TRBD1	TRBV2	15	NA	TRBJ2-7	CASSRSGTGLYEQYF	TGTGCCAGCTCTAGAAGCGGGACAGGGCTCTACGAGCAGTACTTC
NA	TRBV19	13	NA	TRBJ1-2	CASSFASDYGYTF	TGTGCCAGTAGTTTCGCCAGCGACTATGGCTACACCTTC
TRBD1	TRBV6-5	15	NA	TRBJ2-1	CASNPGGSSYNEQFF	TGTGCCAGCAACCCAGGGGGAAGCTCCTACAATGAGCAGTTCTTC
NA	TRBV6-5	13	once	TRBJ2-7	CASTPPGSYEQYF	TGTGCCAGCACCCCGCCAGGATCCTACGAGCAGTACTTC
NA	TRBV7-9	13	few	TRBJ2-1	CASSPLRGNEQFF	TGTGCCAGCAGCCCACTCCGGGGGAATGAGCAGTTCTTC
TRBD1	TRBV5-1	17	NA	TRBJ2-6	CASSLVGQGSGANVLTF	TGCGCCAGCAGCTTGGTTGGACAGGGCTCTGGGGCCAACGTCCTGACTTTC
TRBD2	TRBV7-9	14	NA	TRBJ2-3	CASSLRASGDTQYF	TGTGCCAGCAGCTTAAGGGCTAGCGGAGATACGCAGTATTTT
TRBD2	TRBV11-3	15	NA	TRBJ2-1	CASSPRRGSGNEQFF	TGTGCCAGCAGCCCCAGGCGCGGGAGTGGCAATGAGCAGTTCTTC
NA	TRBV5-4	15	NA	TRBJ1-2	CASSLGQGKVYGYTF	TGTGCCAGCAGCTTGGGTCAGGGTAAAGTCTATGGCTACACCTTC
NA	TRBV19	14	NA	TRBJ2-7	CASSARLSSYEQYF	TGTGCCAGTAGTGCCAGGCTTAGCTCCTACGAGCAGTACTTC
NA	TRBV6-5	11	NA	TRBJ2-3	CASTSTDTQYF	TGTGCCAGCACTAGCACAGATACGCAGTATTTT
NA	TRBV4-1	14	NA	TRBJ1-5	CASSQDGVSRPQHF	TGCGCCAGCAGCCAAGACGGAGTGAGCCGGCCCCAGCATTTT
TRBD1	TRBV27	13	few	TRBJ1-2	CASSDRGNYGYTF	TGTGCCAGCTCAGACAGGGGCAACTATGGCTACACCTTC
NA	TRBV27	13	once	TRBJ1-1	CASSFARDTEAFF	TGTGCCAGCAGTTTTGCCAGGGACACTGAAGCTTTCTTT
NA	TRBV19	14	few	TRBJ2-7	CASSMGGPLGEQYF	TGTGCCAGTAGTATGGGGGGACCTTTGGGCGAGCAGTACTTC
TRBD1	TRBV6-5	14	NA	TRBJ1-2	CASSPSGTASGYTF	TGTGCCAGCAGTCCCTCCGGGACAGCCTCTGGCTACACCTTC
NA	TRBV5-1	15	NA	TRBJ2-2	CASIQGTTNTGELFF	TGCGCCAGCATACAGGGAACTACGAACACCGGGGAGCTGTTTTTT
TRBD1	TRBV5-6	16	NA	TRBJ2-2	CASSSRTGLNTGELFF	TGTGCCAGCAGCTCCCGGACAGGCCTGAACACCGGGGAGCTGTTTTTT
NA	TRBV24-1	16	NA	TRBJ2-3	CATSDYRRTTTDTQYF	TGTGCCACCAGTGATTACCGGAGGACTACCACAGATACGCAGTATTTT
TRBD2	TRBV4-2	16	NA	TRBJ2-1	CASSQDADGGNNEQFF	TGTGCCAGCAGCCAAGATGCCGACGGGGGGAACAATGAGCAGTTCTTC
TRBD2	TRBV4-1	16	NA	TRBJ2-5	CASSHPLGGLEETQYF	TGCGCCAGCAGCCATCCCTTAGGCGGACTAGAAGAGACCCAGTACTTC
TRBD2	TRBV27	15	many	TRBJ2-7	CASSLRTSGDHEQYF	TGTGCCAGCAGTTTGCGGACTAGCGGGGACCACGAGCAGTACTTC
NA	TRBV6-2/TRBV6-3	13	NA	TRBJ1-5	CASNPTGDQPQHF	TGTGCCAGCAACCCAACAGGAGATCAGCCCCAGCATTTT
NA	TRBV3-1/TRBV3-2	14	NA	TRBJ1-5	CASSLTGSNQPQHF	TGTGCCAGCAGCCTGACAGGTAGCAATCAGCCCCAGCATTTT
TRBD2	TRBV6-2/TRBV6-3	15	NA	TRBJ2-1	CASSSPAGGYNEQFF	TGTGCCAGCAGCTCCCCAGCGGGGGGCTACAATGAGCAGTTCTTC
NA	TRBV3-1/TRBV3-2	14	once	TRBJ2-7	CASSQGHPSYEQYF	TGTGCCAGCAGCCAAGGACACCCCTCCTACGAGCAGTACTTC